Sequencing of this T cell receptor (beta chain) was carried out in a study of blood T cell repertoires in COVID-19. Study in general: Donors in the United States, Italy and Spain gave samples during acute or convalescent COVID-19.

Produced via immunoSEQ multiplex PCR; TCRdb's table is partial and in-frame only. The data contain about 240,000 clones, approximately 80% of them singletons. Unmatched junction bases numbered 5, after V lost 4 bases and J lost 3 bases. This CDR3 region has 14 residues. The germline gives CDR1 LNHDA, CDR2 SQIVND (reference sequence). This clonotype was obtained from a man in his thirties or forties who had recovered from COVID-19. This sequence joins TRBV19 and TRBJ1-2; 7 nucleotides match TRBD1. Sequencing was carried out using peripheral blood. The CDR3 nucleotides read TGTGCCAGTAGTAGCACAGGGGCTGACTATGGCTACACCTTC. The encoded protein is CASSSTGADYGYTF.